This TCR beta chain was identified during a study of T cells in Graves' hyperthyroidism and ophthalmopathy. Deletions cut 6 bases from V and 2 bases from J, with 14 bases between. The CDR3 sequence is 15 residues long. Germline values: CDR1 MNHNS, CDR2 SASEGT. This clonotype was seen a few times. RNA transcripts were the template for amplifying TCR beta CDR3 regions. The study used the HTBI primer set for a first-round RT-PCR of the TCR CDR3. TCRdb re-called the multiplex PCR reads through MiXCR, storing one row per CDR3 protein. The data contain under 600,000 distinct CDR3 sequences, approximately 15% of them singletons.

The J gene is TRBJ1-5, the V gene TRBV6-1; D not certain. The specimen was blood. This clonotype was sampled from a woman in her 40s with Graves' ophthalmopathy. The CDR3 sequence: CASSPFDSRNQPQHF. CDR3 in DNA: TGTGCCAGCAGCCCGTTTGATTCTCGCAATCAGCCCCAGCATTTT.